This T cell receptor (beta chain) came from a study of cytomegalovirus exposure and HLA in healthy donors. The study's findings and limits: TCR beta sequences reportedly predicted the HLA-A and HLA-B alleles of most subjects accurately.

Germline V lookup: CDR1 SEHNR, CDR2 FQNEAQ (reference sequence). This CDR3 comprises 14 residues. V shed 5 bases and J shed 6 bases, with 14 bases lying between them. With 60 Vbeta and 13 Jbeta primers, the PCR was carried out. Generated by immunoSEQ multiplex PCR, the TCRdb table keeps only in-frame clones and is missing some. In total, the table holds roughly 62,000 clones. A word on this clone: Its matching antigen is unknown.

The J gene is TRBJ2-1, the V gene TRBV7-9; D is unclear. The clonotype was recovered from a woman aged 18-29 years in good health and CMV-seronegative. Input material: PBMCs. The CDR3 DNA sequence: TGTGCCAGCAGCGCCCCGACCTGGAGCAATGAGCAGTTCTTC. It is translated as CASSAPTWSNEQFF.